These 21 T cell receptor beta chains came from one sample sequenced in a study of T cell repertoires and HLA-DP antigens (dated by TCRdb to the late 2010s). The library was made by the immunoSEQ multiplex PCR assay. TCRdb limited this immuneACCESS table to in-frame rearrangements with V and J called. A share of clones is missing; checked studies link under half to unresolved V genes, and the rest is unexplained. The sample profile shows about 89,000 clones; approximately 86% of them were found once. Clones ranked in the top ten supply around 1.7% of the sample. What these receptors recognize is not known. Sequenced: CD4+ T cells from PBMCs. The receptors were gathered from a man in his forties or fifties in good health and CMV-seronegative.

The CDR3 loop is CASSGNTGSNQPQHF. CDR3 bases: TGTGCCAGCAGTGGTAATACAGGGTCCAATCAGCCCCAGCATTTT. The rearrangement uses TRBV6-1 and TRBJ1-5; possible D gene TRBD1, 6 bases. This CDR3 spans 15 amino acids. Between the trimmed V and J ends, which lost 4 bases and 3 bases, there was a span of 13 bases. Germline loops: CDR1 MNHNS, CDR2 SASEGT.

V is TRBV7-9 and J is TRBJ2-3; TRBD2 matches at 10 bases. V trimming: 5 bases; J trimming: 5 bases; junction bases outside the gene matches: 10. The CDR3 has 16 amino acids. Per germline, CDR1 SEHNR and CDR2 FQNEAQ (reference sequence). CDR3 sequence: CASSTSGTSALDTQYF. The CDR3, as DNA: TGTGCCAGCAGCACGTCCGGGACTAGCGCTTTAGATACGCAGTATTTT.

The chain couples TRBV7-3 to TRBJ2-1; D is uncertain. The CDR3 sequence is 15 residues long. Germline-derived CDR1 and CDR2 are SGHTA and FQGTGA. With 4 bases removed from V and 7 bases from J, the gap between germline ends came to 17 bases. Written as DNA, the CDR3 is TGTGCCAGCAGCTCCCAGTGGGCGTCGGTAAATGAGCAGTTCTTC. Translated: CASSSQWASVNEQFF.

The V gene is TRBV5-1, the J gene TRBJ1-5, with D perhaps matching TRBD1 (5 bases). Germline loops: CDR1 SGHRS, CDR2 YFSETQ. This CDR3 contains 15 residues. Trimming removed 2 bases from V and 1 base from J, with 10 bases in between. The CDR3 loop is CASSLGETSNQPQHF. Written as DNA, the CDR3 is TGCGCCAGCAGCTTAGGGGAAACCAGCAATCAGCCCCAGCATTTT.

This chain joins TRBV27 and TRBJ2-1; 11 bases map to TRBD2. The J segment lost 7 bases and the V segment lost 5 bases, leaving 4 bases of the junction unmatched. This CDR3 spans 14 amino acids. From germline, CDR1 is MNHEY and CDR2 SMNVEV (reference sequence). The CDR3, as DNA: TGTGCCAGCAGTCCAATAGCGGGAGGGAATGAGCAGTTCTTC. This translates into CASSPIAGGNEQFF.

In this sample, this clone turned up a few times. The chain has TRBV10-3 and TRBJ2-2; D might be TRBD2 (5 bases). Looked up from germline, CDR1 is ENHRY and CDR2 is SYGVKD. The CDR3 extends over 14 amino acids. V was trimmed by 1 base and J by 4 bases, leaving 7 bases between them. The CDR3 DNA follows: TGTGCCATCAGTGAGTTGGAGGTCACCGGGGAGCTGTTTTTT. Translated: CAISELEVTGELFF.

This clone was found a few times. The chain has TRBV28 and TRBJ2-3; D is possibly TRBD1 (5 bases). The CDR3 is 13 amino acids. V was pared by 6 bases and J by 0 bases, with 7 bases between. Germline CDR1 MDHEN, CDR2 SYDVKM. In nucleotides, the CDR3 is TGTGCCAGCAGGTCAGGGAGCACAGATACGCAGTATTTT. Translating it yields CASRSGSTDTQYF.

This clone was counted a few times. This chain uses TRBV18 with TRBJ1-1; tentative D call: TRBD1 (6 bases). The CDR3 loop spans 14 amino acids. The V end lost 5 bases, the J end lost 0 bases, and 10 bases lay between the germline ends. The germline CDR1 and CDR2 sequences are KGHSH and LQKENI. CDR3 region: CASSRQEMNTEAFF. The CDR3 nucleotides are TGTGCCAGCTCAAGACAGGAGATGAACACTGAAGCTTTCTTT.

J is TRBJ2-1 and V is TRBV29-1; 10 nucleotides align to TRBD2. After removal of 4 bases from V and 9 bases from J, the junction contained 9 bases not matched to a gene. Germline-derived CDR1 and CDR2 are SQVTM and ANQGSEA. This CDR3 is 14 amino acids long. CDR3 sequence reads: CSVAGSGGAAEQFF. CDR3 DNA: TGCAGCGTTGCTGGGAGCGGGGGGGCGGCTGAGCAGTTCTTC.

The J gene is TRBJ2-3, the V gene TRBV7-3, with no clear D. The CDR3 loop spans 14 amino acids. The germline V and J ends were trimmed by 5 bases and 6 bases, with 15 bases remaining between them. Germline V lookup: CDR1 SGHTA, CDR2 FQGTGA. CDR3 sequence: CASSPAPLSDTQYF. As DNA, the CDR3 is TGTGCCAGCAGCCCCGCTCCTTTATCGGATACGCAGTATTTT.

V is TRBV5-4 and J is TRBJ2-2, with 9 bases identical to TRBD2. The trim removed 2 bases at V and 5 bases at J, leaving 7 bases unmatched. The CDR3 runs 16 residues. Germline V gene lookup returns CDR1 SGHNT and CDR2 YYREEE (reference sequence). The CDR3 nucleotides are TGTGCCAGCAGCTTACAGCTAGCGGGATCTACCGGGGAGCTGTTTTTT. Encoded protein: CASSLQLAGSTGELFF.

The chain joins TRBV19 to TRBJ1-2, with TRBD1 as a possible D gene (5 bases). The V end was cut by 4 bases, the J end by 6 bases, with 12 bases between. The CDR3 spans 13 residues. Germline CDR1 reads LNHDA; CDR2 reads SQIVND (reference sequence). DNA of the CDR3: TGTGCCAGTAGTACACCACAGGCGGATGGCTACACCTTC. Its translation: CASSTPQADGYTF.

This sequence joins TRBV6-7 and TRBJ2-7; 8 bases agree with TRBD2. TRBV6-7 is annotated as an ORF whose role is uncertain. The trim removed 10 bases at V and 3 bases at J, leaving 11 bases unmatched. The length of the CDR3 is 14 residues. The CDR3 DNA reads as TGTGCCACCAGGATTAGCGGGGCTTACTACGAGCAGTACTTC. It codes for CATRISGAYYEQYF.

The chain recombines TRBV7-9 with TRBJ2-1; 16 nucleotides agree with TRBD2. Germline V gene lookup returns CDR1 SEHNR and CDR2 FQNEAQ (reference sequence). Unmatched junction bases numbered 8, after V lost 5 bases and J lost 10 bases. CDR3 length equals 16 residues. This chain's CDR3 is CASSIDQGLAGGEQFF. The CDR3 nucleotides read TGTGCCAGCAGCATAGACCAGGGACTAGCGGGAGGGGAGCAGTTCTTC.

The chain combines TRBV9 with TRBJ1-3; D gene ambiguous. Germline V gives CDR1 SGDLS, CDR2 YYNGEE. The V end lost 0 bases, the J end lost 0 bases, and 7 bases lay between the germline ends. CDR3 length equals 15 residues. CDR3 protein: CASSVDQSSGNTIYF. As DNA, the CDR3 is TGTGCCAGCAGCGTAGACCAGAGCTCTGGAAACACCATATATTTT.

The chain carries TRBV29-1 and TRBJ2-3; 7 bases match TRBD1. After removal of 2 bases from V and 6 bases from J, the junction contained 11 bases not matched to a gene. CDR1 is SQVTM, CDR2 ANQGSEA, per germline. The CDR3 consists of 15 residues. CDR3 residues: CSVEKGRGFADTQYF. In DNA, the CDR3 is TGCAGCGTTGAAAAGGGCAGGGGGTTTGCGGATACGCAGTATTTT.

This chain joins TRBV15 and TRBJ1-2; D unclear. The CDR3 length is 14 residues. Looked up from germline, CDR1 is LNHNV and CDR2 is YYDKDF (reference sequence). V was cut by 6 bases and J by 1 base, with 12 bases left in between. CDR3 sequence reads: CATRFAAVNYGYTF. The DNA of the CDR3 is TGTGCCACCAGATTCGCAGCCGTTAACTATGGCTACACCTTC.

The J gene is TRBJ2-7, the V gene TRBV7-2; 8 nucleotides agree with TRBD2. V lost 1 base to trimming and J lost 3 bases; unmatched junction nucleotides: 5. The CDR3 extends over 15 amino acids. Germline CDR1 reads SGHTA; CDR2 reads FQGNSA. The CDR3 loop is CASSLGLAWNYEQYF. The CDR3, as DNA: TGTGCCAGCAGCTTAGGACTAGCGTGGAACTACGAGCAGTACTTC.

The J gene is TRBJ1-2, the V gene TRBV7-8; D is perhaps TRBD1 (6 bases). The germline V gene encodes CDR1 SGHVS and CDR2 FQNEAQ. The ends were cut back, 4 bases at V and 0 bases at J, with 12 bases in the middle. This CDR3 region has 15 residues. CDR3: CASSSDRPTNYGYTF. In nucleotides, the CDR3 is TGTGCCAGCAGCTCCGACAGGCCAACTAACTATGGCTACACCTTC. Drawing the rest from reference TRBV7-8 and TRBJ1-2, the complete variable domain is GAGVSQSPRYKVAKRGQDVALRCDPISGHVSLFWYQQALGQGPEFLTYFQNEAQLDKSGLPSDRFFAERPEGSVSTLKIQRTQQEDSAVYLCASSSDRPTNYGYTFGSGTRLTVV.

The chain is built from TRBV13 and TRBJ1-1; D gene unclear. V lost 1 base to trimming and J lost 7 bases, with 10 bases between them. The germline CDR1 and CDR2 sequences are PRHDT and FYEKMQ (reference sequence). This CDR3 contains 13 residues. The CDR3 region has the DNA TGTGCCAGCAGCTTAGTCTCAGATTATGAAGCTTTCTTT. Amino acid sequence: CASSLVSDYEAFF.

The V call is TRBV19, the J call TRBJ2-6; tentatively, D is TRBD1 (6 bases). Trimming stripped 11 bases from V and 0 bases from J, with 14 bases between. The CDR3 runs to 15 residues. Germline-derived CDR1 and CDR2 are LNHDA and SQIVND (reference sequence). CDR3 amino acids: CASRGQISGANVLTF. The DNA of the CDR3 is TGTGCCTCGAGGGGACAAATCTCTGGGGCCAACGTCCTGACTTTC.